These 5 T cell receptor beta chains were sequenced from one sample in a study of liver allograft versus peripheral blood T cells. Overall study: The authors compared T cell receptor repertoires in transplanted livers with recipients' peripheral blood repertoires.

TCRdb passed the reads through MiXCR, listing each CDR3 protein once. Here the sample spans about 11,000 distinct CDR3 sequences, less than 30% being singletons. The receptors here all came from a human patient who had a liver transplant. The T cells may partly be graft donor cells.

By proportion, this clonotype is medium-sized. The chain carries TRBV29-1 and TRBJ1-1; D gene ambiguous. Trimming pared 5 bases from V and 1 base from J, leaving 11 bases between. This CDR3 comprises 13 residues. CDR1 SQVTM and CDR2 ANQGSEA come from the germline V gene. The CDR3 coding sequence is TGCAGCGTTCACTTTGGACGGAACACTGAAGCTTTCTTT. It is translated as CSVHFGRNTEAFF.

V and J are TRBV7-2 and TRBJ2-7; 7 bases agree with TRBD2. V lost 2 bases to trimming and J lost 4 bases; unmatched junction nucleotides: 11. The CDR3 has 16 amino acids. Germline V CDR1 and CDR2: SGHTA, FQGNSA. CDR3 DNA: TGTGCCAGCAGCTTACGATCCGGGACTACCTTGTACGAGCAGTACTTC. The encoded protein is CASSLRSGTTLYEQYF.

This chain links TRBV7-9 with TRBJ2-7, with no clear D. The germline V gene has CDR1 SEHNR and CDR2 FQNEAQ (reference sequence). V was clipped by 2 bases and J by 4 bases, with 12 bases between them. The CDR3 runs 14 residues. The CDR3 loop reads CASSLFHLGYEQYF. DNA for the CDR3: TGTGCCAGCAGCTTATTTCACCTGGGTTACGAGCAGTACTTC.

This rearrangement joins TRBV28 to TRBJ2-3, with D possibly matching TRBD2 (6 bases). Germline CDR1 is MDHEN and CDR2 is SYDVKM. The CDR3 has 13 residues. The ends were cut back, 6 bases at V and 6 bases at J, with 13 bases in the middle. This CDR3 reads CASRSEGPDTQYF. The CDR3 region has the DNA TGTGCCAGCAGGTCGGAGGGGCCTGATACGCAGTATTTT.

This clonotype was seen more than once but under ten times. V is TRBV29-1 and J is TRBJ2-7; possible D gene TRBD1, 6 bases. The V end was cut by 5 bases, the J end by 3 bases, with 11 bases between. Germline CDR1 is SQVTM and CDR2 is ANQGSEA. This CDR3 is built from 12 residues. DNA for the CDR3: TGCAGCGTTACGACAGGTGACTACGAGCAGTACTTC. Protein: CSVTTGDYEQYF.